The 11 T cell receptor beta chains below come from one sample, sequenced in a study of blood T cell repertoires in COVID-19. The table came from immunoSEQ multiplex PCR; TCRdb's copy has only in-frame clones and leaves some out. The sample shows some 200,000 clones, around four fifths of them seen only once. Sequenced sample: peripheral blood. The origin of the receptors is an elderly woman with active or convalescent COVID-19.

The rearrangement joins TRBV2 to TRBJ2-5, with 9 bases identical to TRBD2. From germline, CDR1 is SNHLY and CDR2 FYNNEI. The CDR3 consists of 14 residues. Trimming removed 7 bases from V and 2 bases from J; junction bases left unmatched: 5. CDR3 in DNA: TGTGCCAGCACATATAGCGGGGGACAAGAGACCCAGTACTTC. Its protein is CASTYSGGQETQYF.

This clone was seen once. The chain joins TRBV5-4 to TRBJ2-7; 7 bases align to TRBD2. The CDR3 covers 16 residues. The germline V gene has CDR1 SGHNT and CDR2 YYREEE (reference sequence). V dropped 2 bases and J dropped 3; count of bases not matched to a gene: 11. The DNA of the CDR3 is TGTGCCAGCAGCTTCCCCGGGGAGGGGCGAAGCTACGAGCAGTACTTC. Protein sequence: CASSFPGEGRSYEQYF. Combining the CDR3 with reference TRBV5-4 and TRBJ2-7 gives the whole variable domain ETGVTQSPTHLIKTRGQQVTLRCSSQSGHNTVSWYQQALGQGPQFIFQYYREEENGRGNFPPRFSGLQFPNYSSELNVNALELDDSALYLCASSFPGEGRSYEQYFGPGTRLTVT.

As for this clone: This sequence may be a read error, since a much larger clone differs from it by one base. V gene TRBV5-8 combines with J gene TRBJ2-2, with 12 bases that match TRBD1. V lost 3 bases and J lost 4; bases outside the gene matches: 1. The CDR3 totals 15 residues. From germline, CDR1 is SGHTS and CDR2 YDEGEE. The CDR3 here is CASSWGQGATGELFF. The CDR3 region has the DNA TGTGCCAGCAGCTGGGGACAGGGGGCCACCGGGGAGCTGTTTTTT.

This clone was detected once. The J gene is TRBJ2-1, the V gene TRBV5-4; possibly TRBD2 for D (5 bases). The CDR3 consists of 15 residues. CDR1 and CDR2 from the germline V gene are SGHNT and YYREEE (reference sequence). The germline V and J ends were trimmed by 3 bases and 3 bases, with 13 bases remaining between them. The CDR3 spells CASSYDRGGYNEQFF. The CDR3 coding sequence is TGTGCCAGCAGCTATGACCGAGGAGGCTACAATGAGCAGTTCTTC.

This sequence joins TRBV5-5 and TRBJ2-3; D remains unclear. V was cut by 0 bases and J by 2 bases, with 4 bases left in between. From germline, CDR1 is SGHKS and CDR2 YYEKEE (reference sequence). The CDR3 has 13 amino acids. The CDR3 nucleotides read TGTGCCAGCAGCTTGGACAACACAGATACGCAGTATTTT. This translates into CASSLDNTDTQYF.

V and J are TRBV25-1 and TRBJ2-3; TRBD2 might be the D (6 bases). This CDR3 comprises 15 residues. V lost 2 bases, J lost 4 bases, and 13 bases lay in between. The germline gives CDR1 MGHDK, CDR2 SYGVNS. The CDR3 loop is CASSEAGRDADTQYF. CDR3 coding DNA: TGTGCCAGCAGTGAAGCGGGACGAGACGCAGATACGCAGTATTTT.

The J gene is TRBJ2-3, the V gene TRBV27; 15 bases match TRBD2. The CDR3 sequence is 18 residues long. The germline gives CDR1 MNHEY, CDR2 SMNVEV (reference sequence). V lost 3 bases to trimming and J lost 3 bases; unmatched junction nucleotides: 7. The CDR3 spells CASSFLTGTSGRTDTQYF. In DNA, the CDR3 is TGTGCCAGCAGTTTCCTAACCGGGACTAGCGGGAGGACAGATACGCAGTATTTT.

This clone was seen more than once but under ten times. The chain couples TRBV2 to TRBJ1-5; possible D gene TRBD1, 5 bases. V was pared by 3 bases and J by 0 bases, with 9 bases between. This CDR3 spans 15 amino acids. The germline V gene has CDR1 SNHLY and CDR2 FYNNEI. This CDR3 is CASSDSGRSNQPQHF. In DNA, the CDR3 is TGTGCCAGCAGTGACTCAGGGCGTAGCAATCAGCCCCAGCATTTT.

The CDR3 DNA follows: TGTGCCAGCAGCGTGGGACAGTCAAACACAGATACGCAGTATTTT. It is translated as CASSVGQSNTDTQYF. The V and J genes are TRBV9 and TRBJ2-3, with 7 positions matching TRBD1. The length of the CDR3 is 15 residues. V gave up 2 bases and J gave up 2 bases; unmatched junction bases: 5. Germline values: CDR1 SGDLS, CDR2 YYNGEE.

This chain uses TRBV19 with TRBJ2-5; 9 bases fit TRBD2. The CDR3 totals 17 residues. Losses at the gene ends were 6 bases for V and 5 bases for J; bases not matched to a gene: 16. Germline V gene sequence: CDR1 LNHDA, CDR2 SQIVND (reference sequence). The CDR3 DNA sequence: TGTGCCAGTAGCCCTATTGTGACTAGCGGAGTCCGGGAGACCCAGTACTTC. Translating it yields CASSPIVTSGVRETQYF.

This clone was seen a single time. The CDR3 DNA reads TGTGCCACTACAAGGACAGGGGGGGAGGAGACCCAGTACTTC. Translated: CATTRTGGEETQYF. The chain carries TRBV10-3 and TRBJ2-5; 10 bases align to TRBD1. CDR1 is ENHRY and CDR2 is SYGVKD in the germline V gene. The trim removed 10 bases at V and 5 bases at J, leaving 10 bases unmatched. This CDR3 is built from 14 residues.